A selection of T cell receptor beta chains follows, all from one sample in a study of cytomegalovirus exposure and HLA in healthy donors. Libraries were prepared by immunoSEQ multiplex PCR; TCRdb keeps only in-frame clonotypes and omits some of them. The sample holds approximately 92,000 clones. Sequencing was carried out using PBMCs. These receptors came from a woman in her twenties or thirties in good health and CMV-seronegative. CDR3s include the opening cysteine and the closing phenylalanine or tryptophan. The D gene is left open where the match is weak.

TRBV5-1	-	TRBJ2-2	CASSLTNTGELFF	TGCGCCAGCAGCCTTACGAACACCGGGGAGCTGTTTTTT
TRBV5-4	-	TRBJ1-2	CASRRAGGAGGYTF	TGTGCCAGCAGACGCGCGGGGGGGGCAGGTGGCTACACCTTC
TRBV30	-	TRBJ1-6	CAWSSGGNSPLHF	TGTGCCTGGAGTTCCGGGGGGAATTCACCCCTCCACTTT
TRBV5-1	-	TRBJ2-2	CASSLASNTGELFF	TGCGCCAGCAGCTTGGCCTCGAACACCGGGGAGCTGTTTTTT
TRBV5-1	TRBD2	TRBJ2-1	CASSLALAGGNEQFF	TGCGCCAGCAGCTTGGCTCTAGCGGGGGGAAATGAGCAGTTCTTC
TRBV15	-	TRBJ1-1	CATSRDKLNTEAFF	TGTGCCACCAGCAGAGATAAGCTGAACACTGAAGCTTTCTTT
TRBV5-1	TRBD1	TRBJ1-2	CASSTDRRSNYGYTF	TGCGCCAGCAGCACGGACAGGAGAAGTAACTATGGCTACACCTTC
TRBV28	TRBD1	TRBJ2-1	CASSPNSRDRFYNEQFF	TGTGCCAGCAGTCCGAATTCCCGGGACAGGTTCTACAATGAGCAGTTCTTC
TRBV4-1	TRBD2	TRBJ2-5	CASSQDRLAGQETQYF	TGCGCCAGCAGCCAAGATAGACTAGCGGGACAAGAGACCCAGTACTTC
TRBV7-3	TRBD1	TRBJ2-3	CASGSRQGDTDTQYF	TGTGCCAGCGGTAGTCGGCAGGGGGACACAGATACGCAGTATTTT
TRBV6-1	-	TRBJ2-7	CASSDPWTGGDYEQYF	TGTGCCAGCAGTGACCCCTGGACAGGAGGGGACTACGAGCAGTACTTC